This T cell receptor (beta chain) originates from a study of cytomegalovirus exposure and HLA in healthy donors. Looking at the study overall: The approximately 120 validation repertoires were reported in a later analysis to have been generated on the same platform as the 666 first-cohort repertoires.

The table came from immunoSEQ multiplex PCR; TCRdb's copy has only in-frame clones and leaves some out. The table includes fewer than 150,000 clones, 70% to 90% detected once. A remark on this clone: Its cognate antigen is unknown.

Losses at the gene ends were 8 bases for V and 4 bases for J; bases not matched to a gene: 6. This CDR3 spans 14 amino acids. Germline loops: CDR1 MDHEN, CDR2 SYDVKM. Study-level points and caveats: Cytomegalovirus-associated status was assigned to some 180 TCR beta chains. Rarity marked most TCR sequences, yet some public TCRs occurred in many donors. The classifier, whose performance was assessed in both the original and validation cohorts, reportedly diagnosed cytomegalovirus status with high specificity and sensitivity.

The chain uses TRBV28 and TRBJ2-2; 8 positions match TRBD2. The receptor comes from a young woman in good health and CMV-seropositive. The source material was PBMCs. As DNA, the CDR3 is TGTGCCAGCGACGGGAGGGCCGTCACCGGGGAGCTGTTTTTT. Protein: CASDGRAVTGELFF.